The T cell receptor (beta chain) described here comes from a study of T-cell memory formation after mild COVID-19. Findings of the study overall: Researchers could not confirm that second-wave clones peaking on day 37 targeted SARS-CoV-2. Cross-reactive memory seemingly joined, as some responding clones were found in pre-infection memory.

TCRdb independently ran MiXCR on the 5' RACE reads; one entry per CDR3 protein. The sample contains about 560,000 distinct CDR3 sequences, roughly 17% of which appear only once. This clonotype came up a few times. The antigen is unknown. V was cut by 2 bases and J by 0 bases, with 11 bases left in between. Germline-derived CDR1 and CDR2 are LGHDT and YNNKEL (reference sequence). This CDR3 contains 16 residues. The gene calls are TRBV3-1 and TRBJ2-1; a possible D gene is TRBD2 (6 bases). This receptor was taken from an adult woman who had mild COVID-19 (a few samples of this study predate the infection). Cell type and time point are not known. What was sequenced was PBMCs or a T cell subset sorted from them (not recorded which). The CDR3: CASSQLNSGSYNEQFF. Here the CDR3 DNA reads TGTGCCAGCAGCCAACTTAATAGCGGCTCCTACAATGAGCAGTTCTTC.